The 20 T cell receptor beta chains reported below all come from one sample, sequenced in a study of memory CD4+ T cells and cytomegalovirus serostatus. Profiling relied on immunoSEQ multiplex PCR, and the TCRdb table lists in-frame clones only, not all of them. Here the sample spans some 54,000 clones, about 83% being singletons. The sort gate was single viable CD3+CD4+CD8-CD45RO+ cells for memory CD4+ T cells. Specimen: memory CD4+ T cells from blood. These receptors all stem from an adult in good health and CMV-seropositive.

This chain joins TRBV16 and TRBJ1-4; D may be TRBD1 (6 bases). Trimming pared 1 base from V and 5 bases from J, leaving 11 bases between. CDR1 KGHSY and CDR2 FQNENV come from the germline V gene. There are 15 residues in the CDR3. The CDR3 region has the DNA TGTGCCAGCAGCCAATTAACAGGGAGGAATGAAAAACTGTTTTTT. Protein sequence: CASSQLTGRNEKLFF.

A single count supports this clone. The chain is built from TRBV15 and TRBJ2-5; 11 positions match TRBD1. CDR3 length: 17 residues. V lost 3 bases, J lost 2 bases, and 8 bases stayed unmatched. CDR1 LNHNV and CDR2 YYDKDF come from the germline V gene (reference sequence). The CDR3 nucleotides are TGTGCCACCAGCAGCTTCCCCGGGACAGGGGGACAAGAGACCCAGTACTTC. It codes for CATSSFPGTGGQETQYF.

This clone appeared a few times. The same CDR3 arises from other DNA sequences in this sample as well. The CDR3 here is CASSLTGVQETQYF. CDR3 bases: TGTGCCAGCAGCTTGACAGGCGTCCAAGAGACCCAGTACTTC. This chain joins TRBV7-3 and TRBJ2-5; possible D gene TRBD1, 6 bases. The CDR3 runs to 14 residues. Germline-derived CDR1 and CDR2 are SGHTA and FQGTGA. Deletions cut 3 bases from V and 1 base from J, with 9 bases between.

V is TRBV2 and J is TRBJ2-3; D is perhaps TRBD2 (5 bases). Germline assignment: CDR1 SNHLY and CDR2 FYNNEI. V was shortened by 6 bases and J by 0 bases, with 13 bases between the two germline ends. This CDR3 spans 15 amino acids. The CDR3 spells CASRYIASSTDTQYF. In nucleotides, the CDR3 is TGTGCCAGCAGGTATATAGCGTCTAGCACAGATACGCAGTATTTT.

CDR3 sequence: CAGRGSLNTEAFF. The CDR3 DNA is TGTGCCGGTAGGGGCAGCCTGAACACTGAAGCTTTCTTT. This chain uses TRBV2 with TRBJ1-1; tentatively, D is TRBD1 (5 bases). Per germline, CDR1 SNHLY and CDR2 FYNNEI. The CDR3 runs to 13 residues. V dropped 11 bases and J dropped 0 bases, with 13 bases sitting between them.

The rearrangement uses TRBV6-4 and TRBJ1-4; no clear D. This CDR3 has 15 residues. Germline CDR1 is MRHNA and CDR2 is SNTAGT. The V gene lost 6 bases and the J gene lost 0 bases, with 11 bases spanning the gap. CDR3 DNA sequence: TGTGCCAGCAGCGGCCCGAGAGCAACTAATGAAAAACTGTTTTTT. Amino acids: CASSGPRATNEKLFF.

The chain recombines TRBV19 with TRBJ1-2, with a tentative D call TRBD1 (5 bases). The CDR3 extends over 14 amino acids. V was cut by 3 bases and J by 2 bases, with 10 bases left in between. The germline V gene encodes CDR1 LNHDA and CDR2 SQIVND (reference sequence). CDR3 loop: CASSIQGGNYGYTF. DNA of the CDR3: TGTGCCAGTAGTATCCAGGGAGGAAACTATGGCTACACCTTC.

The chain joins TRBV7-3 to TRBJ2-4, with 9 bases matching TRBD1. Germline V CDR1 and CDR2: SGHTA, FQGTGA. V gave up 5 bases and J gave up 9 bases; unmatched junction bases: 14. CDR3 size: 16 residues. The CDR3 loop reads CASSPQTGGKVVIQYF. CDR3 in DNA: TGTGCCAGCAGCCCCCAGACAGGGGGTAAAGTGGTCATTCAGTACTTC.

This clone was observed a handful of times. Other DNA sequences in this specimen translate into the identical CDR3. This chain connects TRBV9 to TRBJ2-3; TRBD2 agrees at 14 bases. Trimming cost V 4 bases and J 6 bases; bases outside gene matches: 7. This CDR3 is built from 16 residues. CDR1 is SGDLS and CDR2 is YYNGEE in the germline V gene. The CDR3 DNA is TGTGCCAGCAGCTTCGGGACTAGCGGGAGTTTGGATACGCAGTATTTT. It yields the protein CASSFGTSGSLDTQYF.

This clone was seen once. V gene TRBV7-8 combines with J gene TRBJ2-1; D possibly uses TRBD1 or TRBD2 (5 bases each). The germline gives CDR1 SGHVS, CDR2 FQNEAQ. The CDR3 totals 13 residues. Trimming pared 7 bases from V and 8 bases from J, leaving 15 bases between. CDR3 in amino acids: CASTGTVWDEQFF. The DNA of the CDR3 is TGTGCCAGCACCGGGACCGTTTGGGATGAGCAGTTCTTC.

This clone was seen a single time. The chain recombines TRBV19 with TRBJ1-1; D gene uncertain. V was shortened by 8 bases and J by 0 bases, with 7 bases between the two germline ends. This CDR3 spans 12 amino acids. Germline CDR1 reads LNHDA; CDR2 reads SQIVND (reference sequence). The CDR3 nucleotides are TGTGCCAGTGGGCAGGTGAACACTGAAGCTTTCTTT. This encodes CASGQVNTEAFF. The variable domain in full, completed from reference TRBV19 and TRBJ1-1, reads DGGITQSPKYLFRKEGQNVTLSCEQNLNHDAMYWYRQDPGQGLRLIYYSQIVNDFQKGDIAEGYSVSREKKESFPLTVTSAQKNPTAFYLCASGQVNTEAFFGQGTRLTVV.

This clone was seen only once. The V gene is TRBV15, the J gene TRBJ1-2; D may be TRBD1 (6 bases). Trimming cost V 6 bases and J 4 bases, with 12 bases left between them. The length of the CDR3 is 13 residues. Germline V gives CDR1 LNHNV, CDR2 YYDKDF (reference sequence). CDR3 protein: CATSQGTSYGYTF. In DNA form, the CDR3 reads TGTGCCACCAGTCAGGGGACGTCCTATGGCTACACCTTC.

The V and J genes are TRBV2 and TRBJ2-5, with TRBD2 matching 8 bases. The CDR3 is made up of 18 amino acids. Germline loops: CDR1 SNHLY, CDR2 FYNNEI. The J segment lost 0 bases and the V segment lost 7 bases, leaving 16 bases of the junction unmatched. The DNA for the CDR3 is TGTGCCAGCATACGGGAGGGGATCCAAAGACTGTACCAAGAGACCCAGTACTTC. Its translation: CASIREGIQRLYQETQYF.

V usage is TRBV28 and J usage is TRBJ1-5; TRBD1 agrees at 8 bases. V shed 6 bases and J 1 base; nucleotides not matched to a gene: 8. Looked up from germline, CDR1 is MDHEN and CDR2 is SYDVKM. CDR3 length: 16 amino acids. The CDR3 region is CASRRRTGGSNQPQHF. CDR3 nucleotides: TGTGCCAGCAGACGAAGAACAGGGGGAAGCAATCAGCCCCAGCATTTT.

The CDR3 region is CASSQGESDTQYF. The CDR3 DNA reads TGCGCCAGCAGCCAGGGGGAATCAGATACGCAGTATTTT. This sequence joins TRBV10-1 and TRBJ2-3, with TRBD1 matching over 7 bases. The CDR3 totals 13 residues. In germline, CDR1 is WNHNN, CDR2 SYGVQD (reference sequence). The junction had 4 bases not matched to a gene; V was cut back by 6 bases and J by 4 bases.

This sequence joins TRBV27 and TRBJ1-1; TRBD1 is a possible D gene (5 bases). Germline CDR1 reads MNHEY; CDR2 reads SMNVEV (reference sequence). V lost 5 bases and J 1 base, leaving 5 bases between the germline ends. The CDR3 is 12 residues long. The CDR3 sequence is CASSQGNTEAFF. CDR3 DNA: TGTGCCAGCAGTCAGGGGAACACTGAAGCTTTCTTT.

The V call is TRBV19, the J call TRBJ2-7; D is unclear. This CDR3 is 15 amino acids long. V lost 3 bases, J lost 0 bases, and 12 bases lay in between. Germline loops: CDR1 LNHDA, CDR2 SQIVND (reference sequence). DNA for the CDR3: TGTGCCAGTAGTATTGTGGCGGCTAGCTCCTACGAGCAGTACTTC. It yields the protein CASSIVAASSYEQYF.

V and J are TRBV2 and TRBJ1-1; D is uncertain. Per the germline V gene, CDR1 is SNHLY and CDR2 is FYNNEI. This CDR3 region has 13 residues. Trimming left V 0 bases short and J 6 bases short, with 8 bases between. The CDR3 reads CASSEARKAEAFF. For the CDR3, the DNA is TGTGCCAGCAGTGAAGCCCGGAAAGCTGAAGCTTTCTTT. Full variable domain (outside the CDR3, taken from reference TRBV2 and TRBJ1-1): EPEVTQTPSHQVTQMGQEVILRCVPISNHLYFYWYRQILGQKVEFLVSFYNNEISEKSEIFDDQFSVERPDGSNFTLKIRSTKLEDSAMYFCASSEARKAEAFFGQGTRLTVV.

V and J are TRBV7-2 and TRBJ2-7, with a tentative D call TRBD2 (6 bases). The CDR3 length is 15 residues. V was clipped by 6 bases and J by 3 bases, with 18 bases between them. Germline CDR1 and CDR2: SGHTA and FQGNSA. CDR3 coding DNA: TGTGCCAGCAGGTATCACCGGGACTTCCTCTACGAGCAGTACTTC. Translation gives CASRYHRDFLYEQYF.

The rearrangement links TRBV18 to TRBJ2-6, with D tentatively TRBD1 (5 bases). This CDR3 has 18 residues. Trimming took off 5 bases at V and 4 bases at J, with 21 bases between the two ends. Germline loops: CDR1 KGHSH, CDR2 LQKENI. The CDR3 coding sequence is TGTGCCAGCTCAGGGCAGGGTTCCCAGCTATCGGGGGCCAACGTCCTGACTTTC. It codes for CASSGQGSQLSGANVLTF. The full variable domain, its missing parts supplied by reference TRBV18 and TRBJ2-6, is NAGVMQNPRHLVRRRGQEARLRCSPMKGHSHVYWYRQLPEEGLKFMVYLQKENIIDESGMPKERFSAEFPKEGPSILRIQQVVRGDSAAYFCASSGQGSQLSGANVLTFGAGSRLTVL.